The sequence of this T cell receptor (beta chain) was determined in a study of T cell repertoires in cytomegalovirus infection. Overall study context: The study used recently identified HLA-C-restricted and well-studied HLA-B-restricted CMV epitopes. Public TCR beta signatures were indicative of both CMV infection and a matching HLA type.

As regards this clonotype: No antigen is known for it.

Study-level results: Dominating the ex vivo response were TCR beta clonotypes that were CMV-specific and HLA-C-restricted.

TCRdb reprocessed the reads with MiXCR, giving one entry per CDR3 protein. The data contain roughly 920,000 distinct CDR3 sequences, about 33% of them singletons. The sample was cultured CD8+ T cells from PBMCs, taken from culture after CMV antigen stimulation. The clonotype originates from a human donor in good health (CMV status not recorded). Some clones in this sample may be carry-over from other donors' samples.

As DNA, the CDR3 is TGTGCCAGCAGCGGATTCGGGACATCTACTAGCACAGATACGCAGTATTTT. Translated: CASSGFGTSTSTDTQYF. The chain couples TRBV7-3 to TRBJ2-3; the D gene is possibly TRBD1 (6 bases). CDR3 length: 17 residues. Looked up from germline, CDR1 is SGHTA and CDR2 is FQGTGA. V was shortened by 5 bases and J by 0 bases, with 18 bases between the two germline ends.